This TCR beta chain was documented in a study of Ad26.COV2.S vaccination and SARS-CoV-2 variants. Study-wide context: COV1001, an Ad26.COV2.S trial, supplied this vaccine-arm donor. Doses of Ad26.COV2.S were injected into muscle once or twice, 56 days apart.

This CDR3 has 14 residues. V gave up 1 base and J gave up 0 bases, with 6 bases separating them. CDR1 and CDR2 from the germline V gene are SGHNT and YYREEE (reference sequence). A remark on this clone: What it binds is unknown.

Findings and limits, study-wide: With respect to non-spike TCR breadth, vaccine and placebo recipients were similar.

Indicated treatment: 15 to 20 received Ad26.COV2.S at low or high dose, single or two shots; about 5 received placebo; per-sample allocation not given. Specimens were obtained on day 63 following the first vaccine or placebo injection. Profiling relied on immunoSEQ multiplex PCR, and the TCRdb table lists in-frame clones only, not all of them. This sample has around 400,000 clones, with 80% to 95% found just once. This chain links TRBV5-4 with TRBJ2-3; no clear D. The input for sequencing was peripheral blood, taken in a trial of Ad26.COV2.S vaccine versus placebo. This sequence was found in a person between 18 and 65 years old who received the Ad26.COV2.S COVID-19 vaccine or a placebo. CDR3 nucleotides: TGTGCCAGCAGCTTGCGAAGGAGCACAGATACGCAGTATTTT. It yields the protein CASSLRRSTDTQYF.